Shown below are 23 T cell receptor beta chains from a single sample sequenced in a study of T cells in Graves' hyperthyroidism and ophthalmopathy. Authors of the study amplified TCR beta CDR3 regions from RNA transcripts. Primed by the HTBI set, a first-round RT-PCR was run on the TCR CDR3. TCRdb fed the multiplex PCR reads into MiXCR, producing one record per CDR3 protein. The sample comprises a few hundred thousand distinct CDR3 sequences, roughly 50% of which are singletons, and about 8.3% rests with the top ten. The sample was peripheral blood or thyroid tissue (not recorded which). These receptors originate from a woman aged 18-29 years with Graves' hyperthyroidism.

About this clonotype itself: An end of the junction does not agree with germline; a read error may underlie this. The CDR3 is CASSPDRGTEAF. The DNA for the CDR3 is TGTGCCAGCAGCCCGGACAGGGGGACTGAAGCTTTC. This chain links TRBV12-5 with TRBJ2-6; 10 positions agree with TRBD1. This CDR3 is built from 12 residues. Looked up from germline, CDR1 is LGHNT and CDR2 is FRNRAP. Full variable domain (rest looked up from reference TRBV12-5 and TRBJ2-6): DARVTQTPRHKVTEMGQEVTMRCQPILGHNTVFWYRQTMMQGLELLAYFRNRAPLDDSGMPKDRFSAEMPDATLATLKIQPSEPRDSAVYFCASSPDRGTEAFGAGSRLTVL.

The chain recombines TRBV5-1 with TRBJ1-4; D is perhaps TRBD1 (5 bases). Trimming stripped 2 bases from V and 7 bases from J, with 18 bases between. CDR3 length: 16 amino acids. Germline CDR1 is SGHRS and CDR2 is YFSETQ. The CDR3 sequence is CASSLQGTSTTEKLFF. The DNA for the CDR3 is TGCGCCAGCAGCTTACAAGGGACCTCAACGACTGAAAAACTGTTTTTT.

In its sample, this clonotype was seen many times. The chain carries TRBV5-8 and TRBJ2-2, with no clear D. The CDR3 totals 12 residues. The germline V gene has CDR1 SGHTS and CDR2 YDEGEE. V was clipped by 2 bases and J by 5 bases, with 4 bases between them. This CDR3 reads CASSFWTGELFF. CDR3 coding DNA: TGTGCCAGCAGCTTCTGGACCGGGGAGCTGTTTTTT.

The gene calls are TRBV9 and TRBJ2-6; 9 nucleotides match TRBD1. V shed 5 bases, J shed 0 bases, and the junction held 12 bases outside the gene matches. CDR3 size: 19 residues. Per the germline V gene, CDR1 is SGDLS and CDR2 is YYNGEE. The CDR3 DNA reads TGTGCCAGCAGTCCTGGACAGGGGCAGGGTAACTCTGGGGCCAACGTCCTGACTTTC. Translation: CASSPGQGQGNSGANVLTF.

Concerning this clonotype itself: The junction and the germline gene differ at one end; a read error may be behind it. J is TRBJ2-7 and V is TRBV4-1; 12 nucleotides agree with TRBD1. Germline-derived CDR1 and CDR2 are MGHRA and YSYEKL. This CDR3 contains 16 residues. The CDR3 coding sequence is TGTGCCAGCAGCCATGATCTAGGGACAGGGGGCCCCGAGCAGTACTTC. The encoded protein is CASSHDLGTGGPEQYF.

This chain connects TRBV7-9 to TRBJ1-1; no clear D gene. The CDR3 has 13 amino acids. CDR1 and CDR2 from the germline V gene are SEHNR and FQNEAQ (reference sequence). The V gene lost 3 bases and the J gene lost 5 bases, with 10 bases spanning the gap. CDR3 loop: CASSFPGRTEAFF. The CDR3 DNA sequence: TGTGCCAGCAGCTTCCCTGGGAGGACTGAAGCTTTCTTT.

The chain uses TRBV6-5 and TRBJ2-7; 8 bases are shared with TRBD1. The V gene end was trimmed by 0 bases and the J gene end by 6 bases; junction bases not matched to a gene: 7. Germline V gene sequence: CDR1 MNHEY, CDR2 SVGAGI. The CDR3 extends over 15 amino acids. DNA for the CDR3: TGTGCCAGCAGTTACTCCAGGACAGGGTCGGGCGAGCAGTACTTC. Translation: CASSYSRTGSGEQYF.

This chain joins TRBV29-1 and TRBJ2-5; the match to TRBD1 covers 8 bases. Germline CDR1 reads SQVTM; CDR2 reads ANQGSEA. The CDR3 is 12 amino acids. CDR3 loop: CILTGDGETQYF. In DNA, the CDR3 is TGCATCCTGACAGGGGATGGGGAGACCCAGTACTTC.

The chain is built from TRBV2 and TRBJ1-2; 8 bases match TRBD1. Germline-derived CDR1 and CDR2 are SNHLY and FYNNEI. The length of the CDR3 is 14 residues. The V segment lost 7 bases and the J segment 1 base; nucleotides outside the gene matches: 5. The CDR3 bases are TGTGCCAGCACTGGGACAGGTCGTAACTATGGCTACACCTTC. Amino acid sequence: CASTGTGRNYGYTF.

The J gene is TRBJ2-3, the V gene TRBV29-1; 7 nucleotides align to TRBD2. J lost 6 bases, V lost 7 bases, and 10 bases had no gene match. Germline lookup yields CDR1 SQVTM and CDR2 ANQGSEA. The CDR3 is made up of 13 amino acids. Here the CDR3 reads CSGVERDMDTQYF. Written as DNA, the CDR3 is TGCAGCGGCGTGGAGCGGGATATGGATACGCAGTATTTT.

This clonotype was seen ten or more times. This chain uses TRBV4-1 with TRBJ1-2, with D hard to call. Per germline, CDR1 MGHRA and CDR2 YSYEKL. This CDR3 contains 16 residues. V was pared by 4 bases and J by 0 bases, with 15 bases between. Here the CDR3 reads CASSPTSARTNYGYTF. DNA of the CDR3: TGCGCCAGCAGCCCGACCTCCGCAAGGACTAACTATGGCTACACCTTC.

The V gene is TRBV27, the J gene TRBJ1-1, with a possible D match to TRBD1 (6 bases). Germline CDR1 reads MNHEY; CDR2 reads SMNVEV (reference sequence). The CDR3 extends over 14 amino acids. Deletions cut 2 bases from V and 6 bases from J, with 13 bases between. In DNA form, the CDR3 reads TGTGCCAGCAGTTTACCGGGCAGGGGAGCTGAAGCTTTCTTT. It translates to CASSLPGRGAEAFF.

This rearrangement joins TRBV2 to TRBJ1-4; TRBD1 is a possible D gene (6 bases). The CDR3 is 17 residues long. Germline CDR1 reads SNHLY; CDR2 reads FYNNEI. Between the trimmed V and J ends, which lost 10 bases and 0 bases, there was a span of 21 bases. The CDR3 region is CAKYRENRVATNEKLFF. The DNA of the CDR3 is TGTGCCAAATACAGGGAAAACAGAGTTGCAACTAATGAAAAACTGTTTTTT.

The chain uses TRBV20-1 and TRBJ1-1; 9 bases are a match to TRBD1. Looked up from germline, CDR1 is DFQATT and CDR2 is SNEGSKA (reference sequence). This CDR3 has 12 amino acids. V shed 1 base, J shed 10 bases, and the junction held 4 bases outside the gene matches. The CDR3: CSARGTGEVAFF. CDR3 nucleotide sequence: TGCAGTGCTAGAGGGACAGGGGAGGTAGCTTTCTTT.

This clonotype was recorded at least ten times. A junction end diverges from the germline sequence, so it may reflect a read error. This chain links TRBV29-1 with TRBJ2-6; no clear D gene. CDR1 SQVTM and CDR2 ANQGSEA come from the germline V gene. The CDR3 contains 16 residues. CDR3 in DNA: TGCAGCGTTGAAGATCCGAGCAGAGCTGGTGCCAACGTCCTGACTTTC. Protein sequence: CSVEDPSRAGANVLTF.

In regard to this clonotype: This may arise from a read error, as a much more abundant clone is one base away. The chain carries TRBV6-4 and TRBJ1-1; D gene unclear. This CDR3 spans 12 amino acids. CDR1 is MRHNA, CDR2 SNTAGT, per germline. The CDR3 DNA is TGTGCCAGCAGCCTACTGGATACTGAAGCTCTCTTT. This gives the protein CASSLLDTEALF.

This clonotype was detected many times. The chain's CDR3 is CASGGLDGYTF. The CDR3 DNA sequence: TGTGCCAGCGGAGGACTAGATGGCTACACCTTC. The chain recombines TRBV12-3 or TRBV12-4 with TRBJ1-2; D not resolved. The CDR3 covers 11 residues. V dropped 8 bases and J dropped 6 bases, with 10 bases sitting between them.

The chain uses TRBV5-1 and TRBJ1-1, with no clear D. Trimming stripped 0 bases from V and 3 bases from J, with 18 bases between. This CDR3 comprises 17 residues. Per germline, CDR1 SGHRS and CDR2 YFSETQ. The CDR3 loop reads CASSLALAAEADTEAFF. The CDR3 DNA is TGCGCCAGCAGCTTGGCTCTAGCGGCGGAAGCGGACACTGAAGCTTTCTTT.

CDR3 residues: CASSFEGADTQYF. In DNA, the CDR3 is TGCGCCAGCAGCTTCGAGGGTGCAGATACGCAGTATTTT. The chain employs TRBV5-1 and TRBJ2-3, with D possibly TRBD2 on 5 matching bases. The germline CDR1 and CDR2 sequences are SGHRS and YFSETQ. The CDR3 runs 13 residues. The V end lost 2 bases, the J end lost 4 bases, and 8 bases lay between the germline ends.

This clonotype was recorded a few times. The genes are TRBV27 and TRBJ2-7; TRBD2 aligns across 9 bases. The CDR3 runs to 15 residues. Germline values: CDR1 MNHEY, CDR2 SMNVEV (reference sequence). The V segment lost 2 bases and the J segment 5 bases; nucleotides outside the gene matches: 7. The DNA of the CDR3 is TGTGCCAGCAGTTTAATGAGCGGGAGGTACAACGAGCAGTACTTC. Translation: CASSLMSGRYNEQYF.

This clonotype was recorded many times. V and J are TRBV20-1 and TRBJ2-7; either TRBD1 or TRBD2 may supply D (6 bases each). With 5 bases removed from V and 3 bases from J, the gap between germline ends came to 17 bases. CDR3 size: 14 residues. Looked up from germline, CDR1 is DFQATT and CDR2 is SNEGSKA (reference sequence). The CDR3 DNA reads TGCAGTGCTCCAGTAGGGGGGCCCTTCTACGAGCAGTACTTC. Its translation: CSAPVGGPFYEQYF.

Details on this clonotype: At one boundary the junction diverges from the germline segment, which might be a read error. The J gene is TRBJ2-5, the V gene TRBV10-2; 7 bases align to TRBD2. The CDR3 runs to 14 residues. CDR1 is WSHSY, CDR2 SAAADI, per germline. The CDR3 DNA reads as TGTGCCAGCGCCCCCGGGACTATCCAAGAGACCCAGTACTTC. Amino acids: CASAPGTIQETQYF.

The chain carries TRBV6-5 and TRBJ2-5; tentatively, D is TRBD2 (6 bases). The CDR3 extends over 14 amino acids. Trimming removed 2 bases at V and 4 bases at J, with 11 bases between. CDR1 is MNHEY, CDR2 SVGAGI, per germline. The CDR3 sequence is CASSYNMGGETQYF. For the CDR3, the DNA is TGTGCCAGCAGTTACAATATGGGAGGAGAGACCCAGTACTTC.